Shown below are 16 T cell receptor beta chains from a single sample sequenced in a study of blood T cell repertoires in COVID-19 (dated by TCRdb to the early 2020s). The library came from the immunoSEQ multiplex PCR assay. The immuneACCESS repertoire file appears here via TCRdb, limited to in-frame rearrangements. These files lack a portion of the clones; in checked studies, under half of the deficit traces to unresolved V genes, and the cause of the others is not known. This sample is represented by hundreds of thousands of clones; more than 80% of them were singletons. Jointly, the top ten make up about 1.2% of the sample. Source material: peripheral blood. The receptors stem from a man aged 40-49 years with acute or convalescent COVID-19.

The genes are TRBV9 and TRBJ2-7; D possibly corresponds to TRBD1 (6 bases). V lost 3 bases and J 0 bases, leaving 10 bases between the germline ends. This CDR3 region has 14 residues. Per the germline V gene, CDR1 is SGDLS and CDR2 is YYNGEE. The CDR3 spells CASSAGHPSYEQYF. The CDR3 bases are TGTGCCAGCAGCGCGGGACACCCCTCCTACGAGCAGTACTTC.

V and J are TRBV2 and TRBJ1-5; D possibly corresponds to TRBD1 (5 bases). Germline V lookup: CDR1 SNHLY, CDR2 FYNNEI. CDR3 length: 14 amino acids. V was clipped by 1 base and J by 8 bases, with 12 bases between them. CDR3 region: CASSEGRTHEPQHF. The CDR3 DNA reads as TGTGCCAGCAGTGAAGGAAGGACACATGAGCCCCAGCATTTT.

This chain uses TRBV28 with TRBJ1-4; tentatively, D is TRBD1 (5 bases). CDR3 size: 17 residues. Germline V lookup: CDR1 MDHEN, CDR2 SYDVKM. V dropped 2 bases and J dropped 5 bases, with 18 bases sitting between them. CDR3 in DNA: TGTGCCAGCAGTTTAGGTACTGGACGCCGGGGGAATGAAAAACTGTTTTTT. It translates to CASSLGTGRRGNEKLFF.

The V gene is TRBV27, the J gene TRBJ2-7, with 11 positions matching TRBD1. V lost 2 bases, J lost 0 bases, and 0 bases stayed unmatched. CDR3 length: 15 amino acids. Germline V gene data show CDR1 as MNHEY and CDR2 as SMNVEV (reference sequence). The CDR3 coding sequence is TGTGCCAGCAGTTTAGGGACAGGGGGCTCCTACGAGCAGTACTTC. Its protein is CASSLGTGGSYEQYF.

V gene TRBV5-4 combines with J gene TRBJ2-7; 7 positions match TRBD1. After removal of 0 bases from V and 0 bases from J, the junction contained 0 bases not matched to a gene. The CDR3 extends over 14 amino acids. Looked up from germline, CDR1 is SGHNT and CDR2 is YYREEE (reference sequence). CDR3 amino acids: CASSLEGASYEQYF. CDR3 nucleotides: TGTGCCAGCAGCTTGGAGGGGGCCTCCTACGAGCAGTACTTC. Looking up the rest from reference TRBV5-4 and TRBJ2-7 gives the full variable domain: ETGVTQSPTHLIKTRGQQVTLRCSSQSGHNTVSWYQQALGQGPQFIFQYYREEENGRGNFPPRFSGLQFPNYSSELNVNALELDDSALYLCASSLEGASYEQYFGPGTRLTVT.

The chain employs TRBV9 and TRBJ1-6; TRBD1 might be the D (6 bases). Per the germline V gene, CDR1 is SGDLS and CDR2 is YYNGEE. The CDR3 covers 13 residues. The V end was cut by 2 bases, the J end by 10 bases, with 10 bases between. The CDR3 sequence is CASSVGTSSPLHF. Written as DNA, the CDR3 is TGTGCCAGCAGCGTTGGGACATCCTCACCCCTCCACTTT.

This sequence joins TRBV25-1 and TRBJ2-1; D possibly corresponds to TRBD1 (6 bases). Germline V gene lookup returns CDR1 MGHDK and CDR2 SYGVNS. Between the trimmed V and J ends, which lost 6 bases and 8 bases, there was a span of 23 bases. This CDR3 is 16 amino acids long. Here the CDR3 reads CASSDYRVTGVDEQFF. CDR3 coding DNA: TGTGCCAGCAGCGACTACAGGGTGACCGGGGTGGATGAGCAGTTCTTC.

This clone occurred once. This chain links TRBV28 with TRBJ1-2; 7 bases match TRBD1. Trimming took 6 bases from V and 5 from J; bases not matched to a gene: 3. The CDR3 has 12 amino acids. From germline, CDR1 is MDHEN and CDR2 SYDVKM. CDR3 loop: CASRTGKYGYTF. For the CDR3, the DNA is TGTGCCAGCAGGACAGGGAAGTATGGCTACACCTTC.

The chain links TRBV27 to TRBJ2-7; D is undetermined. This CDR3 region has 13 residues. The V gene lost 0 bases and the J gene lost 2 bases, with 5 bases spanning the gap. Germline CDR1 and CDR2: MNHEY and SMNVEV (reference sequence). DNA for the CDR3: TGTGCCAGCAGTTTATCTGTTACCTACGAGCAGTACTTC. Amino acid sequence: CASSLSVTYEQYF.

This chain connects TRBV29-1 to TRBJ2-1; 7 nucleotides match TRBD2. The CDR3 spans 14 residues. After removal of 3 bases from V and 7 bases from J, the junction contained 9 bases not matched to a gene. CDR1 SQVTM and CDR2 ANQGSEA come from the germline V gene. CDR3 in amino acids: CSVDRAGLSNEQFF. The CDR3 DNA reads TGCAGCGTTGATAGAGCGGGACTAAGTAATGAGCAGTTCTTC.

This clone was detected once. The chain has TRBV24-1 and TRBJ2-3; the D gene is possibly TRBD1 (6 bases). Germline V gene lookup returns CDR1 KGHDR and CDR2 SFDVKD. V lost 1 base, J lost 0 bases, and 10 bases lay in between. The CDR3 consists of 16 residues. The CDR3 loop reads CATSDFRGTSTDTQYF. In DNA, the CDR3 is TGTGCCACCAGTGATTTCAGGGGAACTAGCACAGATACGCAGTATTTT.

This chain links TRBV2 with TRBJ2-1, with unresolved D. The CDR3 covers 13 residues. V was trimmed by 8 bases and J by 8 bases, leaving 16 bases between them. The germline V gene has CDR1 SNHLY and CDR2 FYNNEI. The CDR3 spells CASFLVLLHEQFF. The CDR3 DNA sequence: TGTGCCAGCTTTCTAGTTCTCCTTCATGAGCAGTTCTTC.

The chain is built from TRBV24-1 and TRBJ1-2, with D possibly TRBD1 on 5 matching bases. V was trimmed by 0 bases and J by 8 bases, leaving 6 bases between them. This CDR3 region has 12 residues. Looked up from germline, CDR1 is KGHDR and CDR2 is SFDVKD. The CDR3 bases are TGTGCCACCAGTGATTTGCGGGGGGGCTACACCTTC. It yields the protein CATSDLRGGYTF.

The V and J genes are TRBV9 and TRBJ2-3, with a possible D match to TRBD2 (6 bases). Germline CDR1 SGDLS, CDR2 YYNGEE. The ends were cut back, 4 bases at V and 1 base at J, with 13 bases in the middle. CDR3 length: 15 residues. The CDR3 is CASSPHGGGTDTQYF. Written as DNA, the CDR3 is TGTGCCAGCAGCCCCCACGGGGGTGGCACAGATACGCAGTATTTT.

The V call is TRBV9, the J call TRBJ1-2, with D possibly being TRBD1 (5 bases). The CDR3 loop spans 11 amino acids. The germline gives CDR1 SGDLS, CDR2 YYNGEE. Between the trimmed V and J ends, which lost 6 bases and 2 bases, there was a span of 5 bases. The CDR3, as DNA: TGTGCCAGCACAGGGAACTATGGCTACACCTTC. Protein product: CASTGNYGYTF.

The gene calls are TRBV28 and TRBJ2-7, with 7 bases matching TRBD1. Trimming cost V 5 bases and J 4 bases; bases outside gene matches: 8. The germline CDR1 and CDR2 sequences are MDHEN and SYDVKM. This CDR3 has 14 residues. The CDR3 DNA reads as TGTGCCAGCAGTCCCAACAGGGGAGCTTACGAGCAGTACTTC. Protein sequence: CASSPNRGAYEQYF.